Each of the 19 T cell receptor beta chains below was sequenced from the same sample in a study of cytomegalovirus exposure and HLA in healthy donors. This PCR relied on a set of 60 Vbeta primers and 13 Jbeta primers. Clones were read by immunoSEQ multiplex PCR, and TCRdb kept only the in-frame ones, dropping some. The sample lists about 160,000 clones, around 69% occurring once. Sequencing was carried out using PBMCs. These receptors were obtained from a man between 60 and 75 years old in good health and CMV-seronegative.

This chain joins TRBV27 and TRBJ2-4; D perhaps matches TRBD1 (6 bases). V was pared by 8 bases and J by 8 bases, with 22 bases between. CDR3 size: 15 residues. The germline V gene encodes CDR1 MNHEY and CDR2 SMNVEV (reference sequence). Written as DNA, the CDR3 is TGTGCCAGCCGACTGGGGGCCCCCGCGAGCTACATTCAGTACTTC. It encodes CASRLGAPASYIQYF.

CDR3 nucleotides: TGTGCCAGCAGCTTAGATCGCGGGGGAGGCGGCTACACCTTC. This encodes CASSLDRGGGGYTF. The chain couples TRBV11-2 to TRBJ1-2; tentative D call: TRBD1 (5 bases). CDR1 is SGHAT and CDR2 is FQNNGV in the germline V gene. The V and J ends lost 0 bases and 8 bases respectively, with 13 bases between them. The CDR3 length is 14 residues.

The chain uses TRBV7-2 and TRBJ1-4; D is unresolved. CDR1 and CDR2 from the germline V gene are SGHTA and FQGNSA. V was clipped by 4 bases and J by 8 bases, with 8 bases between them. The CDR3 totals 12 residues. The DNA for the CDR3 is TGTGCCAGCAGCTCCCAATTCGAAAAACTGTTTTTT. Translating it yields CASSSQFEKLFF. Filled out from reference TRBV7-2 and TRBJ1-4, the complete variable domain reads GAGVSQSPSNKVTEKGKDVELRCDPISGHTALYWYRQSLGQGLEFLIYFQGNSAPDKSGLPSDRFSAERTGGSVSTLTIQRTQQEDSAVYLCASSSQFEKLFFGSGTQLSVL.

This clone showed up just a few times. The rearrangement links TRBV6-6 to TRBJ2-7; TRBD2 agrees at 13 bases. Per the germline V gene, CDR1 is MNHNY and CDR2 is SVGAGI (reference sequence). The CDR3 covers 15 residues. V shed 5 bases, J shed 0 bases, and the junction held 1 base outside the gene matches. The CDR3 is CASSRTSGGSYEQYF. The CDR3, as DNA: TGTGCCAGCAGTCGGACTAGCGGGGGCTCCTACGAGCAGTACTTC.

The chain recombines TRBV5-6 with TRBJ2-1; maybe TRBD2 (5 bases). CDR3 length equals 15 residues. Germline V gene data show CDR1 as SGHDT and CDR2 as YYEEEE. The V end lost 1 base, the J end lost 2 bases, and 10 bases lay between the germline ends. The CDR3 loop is CASSLQAVTYNEQFF. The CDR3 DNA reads TGTGCCAGCAGCTTGCAAGCGGTTACCTACAATGAGCAGTTCTTC.

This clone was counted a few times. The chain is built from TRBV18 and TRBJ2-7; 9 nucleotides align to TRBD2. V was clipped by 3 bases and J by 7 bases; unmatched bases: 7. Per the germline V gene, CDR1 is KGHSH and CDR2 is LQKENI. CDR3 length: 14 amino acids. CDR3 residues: CASSPSGGSGEQYF. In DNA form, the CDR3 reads TGTGCCAGCTCACCTAGCGGGGGATCTGGGGAGCAGTACTTC.

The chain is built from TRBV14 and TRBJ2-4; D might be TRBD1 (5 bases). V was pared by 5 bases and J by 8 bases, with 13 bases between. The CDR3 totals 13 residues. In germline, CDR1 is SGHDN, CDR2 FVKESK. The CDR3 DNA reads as TGTGCCAGCAGCTTGGCAGGGAAATACATTCAGTACTTC. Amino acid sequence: CASSLAGKYIQYF.

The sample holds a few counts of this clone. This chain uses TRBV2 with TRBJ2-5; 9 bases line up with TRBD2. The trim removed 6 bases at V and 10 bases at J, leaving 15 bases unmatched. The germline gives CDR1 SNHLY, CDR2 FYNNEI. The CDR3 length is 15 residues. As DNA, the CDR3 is TGTGCCAGCAGAATAGCGGGGGCCCCTCCAGTCGGCCAGTACTTC. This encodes CASRIAGAPPVGQYF.

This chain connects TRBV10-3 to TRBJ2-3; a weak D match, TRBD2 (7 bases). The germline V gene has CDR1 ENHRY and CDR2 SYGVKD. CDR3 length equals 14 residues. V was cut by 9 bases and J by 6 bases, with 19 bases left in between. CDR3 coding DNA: TGTGCCATTGAGGGGGGACCGGGGGGCGATACGCAGTATTTT. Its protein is CAIEGGPGGDTQYF.

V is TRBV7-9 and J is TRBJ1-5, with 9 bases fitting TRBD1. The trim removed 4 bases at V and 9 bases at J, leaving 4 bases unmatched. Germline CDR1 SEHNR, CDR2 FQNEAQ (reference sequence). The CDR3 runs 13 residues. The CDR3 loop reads CASSSDRGGPQHF. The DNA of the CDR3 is TGTGCCAGCAGCTCGGACAGGGGTGGGCCCCAGCATTTT.

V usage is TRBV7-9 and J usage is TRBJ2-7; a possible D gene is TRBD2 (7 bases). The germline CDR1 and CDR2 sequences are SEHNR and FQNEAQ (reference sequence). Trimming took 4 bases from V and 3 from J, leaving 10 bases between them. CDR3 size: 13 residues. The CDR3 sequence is CASSWGGHYEQYF. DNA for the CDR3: TGTGCCAGCAGCTGGGGGGGACACTACGAGCAGTACTTC.

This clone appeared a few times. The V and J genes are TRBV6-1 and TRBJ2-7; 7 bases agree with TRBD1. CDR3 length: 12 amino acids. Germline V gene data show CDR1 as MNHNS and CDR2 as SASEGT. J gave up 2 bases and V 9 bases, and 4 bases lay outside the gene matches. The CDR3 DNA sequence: TGTGCCAGTTCACAGGGGCCCTACGAGCAGTACTTC. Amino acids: CASSQGPYEQYF.

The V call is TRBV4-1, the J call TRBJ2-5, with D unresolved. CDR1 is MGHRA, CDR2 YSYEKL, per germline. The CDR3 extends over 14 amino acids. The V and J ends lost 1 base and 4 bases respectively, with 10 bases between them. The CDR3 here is CASSQAIRVETQYF. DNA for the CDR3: TGCGCCAGCAGCCAAGCTATCCGGGTAGAGACCCAGTACTTC.

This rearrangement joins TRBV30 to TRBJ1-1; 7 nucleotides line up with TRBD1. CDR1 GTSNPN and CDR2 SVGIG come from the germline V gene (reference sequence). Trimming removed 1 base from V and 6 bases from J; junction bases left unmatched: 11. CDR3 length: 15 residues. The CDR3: CAWSAPGQSLAEAFF. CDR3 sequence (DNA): TGTGCCTGGAGTGCTCCGGGACAGTCTCTTGCTGAAGCTTTCTTT. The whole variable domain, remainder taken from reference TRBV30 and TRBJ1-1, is SQTIHQWPATLVQPVGSPLSLECTVEGTSNPNLYWYRQAAGRGLQLLFYSVGIGQISSEVPQNLSASRPQDRQFILSSKKLLLSDSGFYLCAWSAPGQSLAEAFFGQGTRLTVV.

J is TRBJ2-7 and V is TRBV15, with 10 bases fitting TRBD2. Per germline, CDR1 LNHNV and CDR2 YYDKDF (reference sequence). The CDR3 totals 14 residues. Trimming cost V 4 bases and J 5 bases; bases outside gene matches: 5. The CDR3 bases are TGTGCCACCAGCACCCAGCGGGAGGGCCACGAGCAGTACTTC. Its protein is CATSTQREGHEQYF.

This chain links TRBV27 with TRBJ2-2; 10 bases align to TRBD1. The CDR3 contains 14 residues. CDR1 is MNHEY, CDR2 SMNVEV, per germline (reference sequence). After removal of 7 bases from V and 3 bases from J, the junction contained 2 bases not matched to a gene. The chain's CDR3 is CASTGQGDTGELFF. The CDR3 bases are TGTGCCAGCACCGGACAGGGGGACACCGGGGAGCTGTTTTTT.

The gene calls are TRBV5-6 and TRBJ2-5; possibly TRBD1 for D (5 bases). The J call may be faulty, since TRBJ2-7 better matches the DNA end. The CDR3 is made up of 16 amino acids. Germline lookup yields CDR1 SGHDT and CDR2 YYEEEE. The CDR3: CASSLDKGVSSYEQYF. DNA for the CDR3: TGTGCCAGCAGCTTGGATAAAGGGGTAAGCTCCTACGAGCAGTACTTC.

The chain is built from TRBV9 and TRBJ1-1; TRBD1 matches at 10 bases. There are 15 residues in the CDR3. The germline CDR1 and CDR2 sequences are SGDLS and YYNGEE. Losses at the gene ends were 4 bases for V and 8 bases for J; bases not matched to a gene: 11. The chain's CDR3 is CASSPRQGAGGEAFF. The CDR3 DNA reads TGTGCCAGCAGCCCACGACAGGGGGCAGGAGGAGAAGCTTTCTTT.

Here the CDR3 DNA reads TGTGCCAGCATCGACTCGGGACAGGGTAGCTACGAGCAGTACTTC. Translation: CASIDSGQGSYEQYF. The chain uses TRBV6-6 and TRBJ2-5, with 9 bases identical to TRBD1. The assigned J gene may be wrong: the sequence end matches TRBJ2-7 better. The CDR3 length is 15 residues. CDR1 and CDR2 (germline): MNHNY, SVGAGI (reference sequence).